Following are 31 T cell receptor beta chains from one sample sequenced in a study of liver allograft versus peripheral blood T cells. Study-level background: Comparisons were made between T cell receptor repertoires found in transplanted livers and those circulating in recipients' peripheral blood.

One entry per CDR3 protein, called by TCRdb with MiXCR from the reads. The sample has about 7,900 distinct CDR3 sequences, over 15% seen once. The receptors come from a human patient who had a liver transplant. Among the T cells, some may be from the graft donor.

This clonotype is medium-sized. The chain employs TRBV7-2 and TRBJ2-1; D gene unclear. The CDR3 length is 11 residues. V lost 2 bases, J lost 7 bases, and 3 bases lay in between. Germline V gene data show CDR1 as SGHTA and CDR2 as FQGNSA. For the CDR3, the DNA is TGTGCCAGCAGCTTACAGAATGAGCAGTTCTTC. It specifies CASSLQNEQFF.

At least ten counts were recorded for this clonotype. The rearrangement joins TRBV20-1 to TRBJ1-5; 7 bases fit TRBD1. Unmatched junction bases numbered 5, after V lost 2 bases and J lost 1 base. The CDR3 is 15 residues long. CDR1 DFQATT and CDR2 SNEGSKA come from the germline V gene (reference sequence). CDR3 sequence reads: CSARPQGHSNQPQHF. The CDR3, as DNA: TGCAGTGCTAGACCACAGGGGCACAGCAATCAGCCCCAGCATTTT.

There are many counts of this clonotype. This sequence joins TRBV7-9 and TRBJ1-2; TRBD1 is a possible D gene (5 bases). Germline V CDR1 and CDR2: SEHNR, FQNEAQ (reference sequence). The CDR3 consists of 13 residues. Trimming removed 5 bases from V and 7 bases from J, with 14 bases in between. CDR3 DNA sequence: TGTGCCAGCAGCGTGGGCCCGGGGGTTGGCTACACCTTC. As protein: CASSVGPGVGYTF.

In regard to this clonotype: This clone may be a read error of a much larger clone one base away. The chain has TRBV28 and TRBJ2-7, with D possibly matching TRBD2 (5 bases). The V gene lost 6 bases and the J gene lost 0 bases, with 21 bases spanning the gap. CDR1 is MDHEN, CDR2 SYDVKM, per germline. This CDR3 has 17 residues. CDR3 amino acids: CASSKLGSDLYSYEQYF. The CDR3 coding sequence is TGTGCCAGCAGCAAATTGGGGAGCGACCTGTACTCCTACGAGCAGTACTTC.

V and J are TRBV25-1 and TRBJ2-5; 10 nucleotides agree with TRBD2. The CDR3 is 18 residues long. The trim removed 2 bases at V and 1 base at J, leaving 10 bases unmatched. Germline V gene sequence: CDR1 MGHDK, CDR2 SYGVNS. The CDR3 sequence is CASSEGSGLARGQETQYF. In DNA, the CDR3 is TGTGCCAGCAGTGAAGGTTCGGGACTAGCGAGGGGCCAAGAGACCCAGTACTTC.

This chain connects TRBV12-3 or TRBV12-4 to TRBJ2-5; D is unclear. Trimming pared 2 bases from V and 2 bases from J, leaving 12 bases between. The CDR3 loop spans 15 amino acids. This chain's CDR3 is CASSLSRAPQETQYF. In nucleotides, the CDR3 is TGTGCCAGCAGTTTATCAAGGGCCCCGCAAGAGACCCAGTACTTC.

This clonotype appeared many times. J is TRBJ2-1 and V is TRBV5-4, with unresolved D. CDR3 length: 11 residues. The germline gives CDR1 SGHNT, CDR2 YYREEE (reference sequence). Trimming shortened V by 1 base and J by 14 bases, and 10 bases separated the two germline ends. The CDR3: CASSLSSGEFF. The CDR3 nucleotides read TGTGCCAGCAGCTTGTCCTCGGGCGAGTTCTTC. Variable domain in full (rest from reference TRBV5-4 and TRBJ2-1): ETGVTQSPTHLIKTRGQQVTLRCSSQSGHNTVSWYQQALGQGPQFIFQYYREEENGRGNFPPRFSGLQFPNYSSELNVNALELDDSALYLCASSLSSGEFFGPGTRLTVL.

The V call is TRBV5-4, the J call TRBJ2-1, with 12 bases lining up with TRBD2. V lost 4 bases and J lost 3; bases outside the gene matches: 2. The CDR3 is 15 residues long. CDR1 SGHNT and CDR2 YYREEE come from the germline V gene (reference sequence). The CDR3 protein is CASSRTSGNYNEQFF. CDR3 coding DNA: TGTGCCAGCAGCAGGACTAGCGGGAACTACAATGAGCAGTTCTTC.

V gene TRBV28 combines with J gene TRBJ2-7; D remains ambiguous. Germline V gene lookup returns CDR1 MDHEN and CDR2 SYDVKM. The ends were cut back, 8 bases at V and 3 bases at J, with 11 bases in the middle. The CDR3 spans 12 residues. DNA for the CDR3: TGTGCCAGCCGCACTACCCGCTACGAGCAGTACTTC. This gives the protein CASRTTRYEQYF. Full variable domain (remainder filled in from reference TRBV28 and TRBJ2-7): DVKVTQSSRYLVKRTGEKVFLECVQDMDHENMFWYRQDPGLGLRLIYFSYDVKMKEKGDIPEGYSVSREKKERFSLILESASTNQTSMYLCASRTTRYEQYFGPGTRLTVT.

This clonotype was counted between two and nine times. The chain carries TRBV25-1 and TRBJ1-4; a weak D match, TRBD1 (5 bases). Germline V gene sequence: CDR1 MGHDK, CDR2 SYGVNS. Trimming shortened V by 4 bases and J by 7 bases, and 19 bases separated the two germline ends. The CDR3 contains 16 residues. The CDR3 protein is CASSARDRLWGEKLFF. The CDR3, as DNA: TGTGCCAGCAGTGCACGGGACCGCTTATGGGGTGAAAAACTGTTTTTT.

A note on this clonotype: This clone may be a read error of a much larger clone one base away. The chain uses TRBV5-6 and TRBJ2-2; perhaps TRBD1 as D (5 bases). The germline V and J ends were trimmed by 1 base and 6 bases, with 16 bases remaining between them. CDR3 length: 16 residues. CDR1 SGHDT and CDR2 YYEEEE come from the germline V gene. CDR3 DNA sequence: TGTGCCAGCAGCTTGACCAACAGGTTAGTCCCCGGGGAGCTGTTTTTT. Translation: CASSLTNRLVPGELFF.

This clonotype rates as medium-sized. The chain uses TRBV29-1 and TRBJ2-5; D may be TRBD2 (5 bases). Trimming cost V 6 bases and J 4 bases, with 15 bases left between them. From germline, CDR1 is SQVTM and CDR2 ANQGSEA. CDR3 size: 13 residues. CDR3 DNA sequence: TGCAGCGTCACTTCTATTCGGGGAGAGACCCAGTACTTC. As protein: CSVTSIRGETQYF. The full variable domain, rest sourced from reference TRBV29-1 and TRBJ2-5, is SAVISQKPSRDICQRGTSLTIQCQVDSQVTMMFWYRQQPGQSLTLIATANQGSEATYESGFVIDKFPISRPNLTFSTLTVSNMSPEDSSIYLCSVTSIRGETQYFGPGTRLLVL.

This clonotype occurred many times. The CDR3 region is CSASMQADEQFF. The CDR3 nucleotides are TGCAGTGCTAGTATGCAGGCTGATGAGCAGTTCTTC. The rearrangement joins TRBV20-1 to TRBJ2-1, with unresolved D. The CDR3 consists of 12 residues. Between the trimmed V and J ends, which lost 3 bases and 8 bases, there was a span of 11 bases. CDR1 and CDR2 (germline): DFQATT, SNEGSKA (reference sequence).

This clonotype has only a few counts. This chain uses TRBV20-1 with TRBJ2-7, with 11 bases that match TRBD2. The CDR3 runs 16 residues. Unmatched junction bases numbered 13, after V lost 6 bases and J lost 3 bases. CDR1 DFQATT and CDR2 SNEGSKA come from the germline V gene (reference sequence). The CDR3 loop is CSASPMGTSGDYEQYF. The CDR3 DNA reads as TGCAGTGCCTCTCCAATGGGGACTAGCGGAGACTACGAGCAGTACTTC.

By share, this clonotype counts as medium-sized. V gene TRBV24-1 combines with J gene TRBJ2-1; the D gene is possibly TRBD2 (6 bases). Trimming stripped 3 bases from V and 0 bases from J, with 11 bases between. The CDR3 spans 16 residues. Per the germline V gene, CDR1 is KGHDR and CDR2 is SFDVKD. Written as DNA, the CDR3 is TGTGCCACCAGTGATCCGGTGGGGGGCTCCTACAATGAGCAGTTCTTC. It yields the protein CATSDPVGGSYNEQFF.

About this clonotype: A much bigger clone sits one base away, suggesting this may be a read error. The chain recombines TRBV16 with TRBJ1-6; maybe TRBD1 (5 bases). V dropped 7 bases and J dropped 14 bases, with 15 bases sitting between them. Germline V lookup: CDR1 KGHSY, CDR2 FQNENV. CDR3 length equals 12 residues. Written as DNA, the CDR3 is TGTGCCAGCACCCAGGGTGGGCAGTCCCTCCACTTT. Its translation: CASTQGGQSLHF. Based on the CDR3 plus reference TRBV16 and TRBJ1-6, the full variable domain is GEEVAQTPKHLVRGEGQKAKLYCAPIKGHSYVFWYQQVLKNEFKFLISFQNENVFDETGMPKERFSAKCLPNSPCSLEIQATKLEDSAVYFCASTQGGQSLHFGNGTRLTVT.

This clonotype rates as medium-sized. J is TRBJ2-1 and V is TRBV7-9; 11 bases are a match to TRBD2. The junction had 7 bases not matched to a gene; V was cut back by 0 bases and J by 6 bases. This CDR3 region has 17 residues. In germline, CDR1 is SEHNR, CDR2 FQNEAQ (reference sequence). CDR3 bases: TGTGCCAGCAGCTTAGCGAGGCTAGCGGGAGGAGTCAATGAGCAGTTCTTC. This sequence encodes CASSLARLAGGVNEQFF. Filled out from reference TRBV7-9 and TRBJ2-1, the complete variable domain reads DTGVSQNPRHKITKRGQNVTFRCDPISEHNRLYWYRQTLGQGPEFLTYFQNEAQLEKSRLLSDRFSAERPKGSFSTLEIQRTEQGDSAMYLCASSLARLAGGVNEQFFGPGTRLTVL.

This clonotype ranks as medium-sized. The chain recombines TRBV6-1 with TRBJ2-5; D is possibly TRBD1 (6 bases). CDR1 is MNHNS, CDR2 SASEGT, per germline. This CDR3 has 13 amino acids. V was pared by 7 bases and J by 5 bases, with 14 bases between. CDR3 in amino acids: CASTEGVEETQYF. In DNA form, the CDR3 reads TGTGCCAGCACCGAGGGGGTTGAGGAGACCCAGTACTTC.

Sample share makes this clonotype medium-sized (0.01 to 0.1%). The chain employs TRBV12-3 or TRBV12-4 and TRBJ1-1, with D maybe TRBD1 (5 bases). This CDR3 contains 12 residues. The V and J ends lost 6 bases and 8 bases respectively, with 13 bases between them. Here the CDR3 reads CASRGTGWEAFF. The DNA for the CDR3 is TGTGCCAGCAGGGGGACGGGATGGGAAGCTTTCTTT.

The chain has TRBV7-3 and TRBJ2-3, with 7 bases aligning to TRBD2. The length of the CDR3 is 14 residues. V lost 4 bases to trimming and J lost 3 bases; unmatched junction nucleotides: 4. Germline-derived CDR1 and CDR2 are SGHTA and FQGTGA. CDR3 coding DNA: TGTGCCAGCAGCTGGGGGGGGTTTACAGATACGCAGTATTTT. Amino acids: CASSWGGFTDTQYF.

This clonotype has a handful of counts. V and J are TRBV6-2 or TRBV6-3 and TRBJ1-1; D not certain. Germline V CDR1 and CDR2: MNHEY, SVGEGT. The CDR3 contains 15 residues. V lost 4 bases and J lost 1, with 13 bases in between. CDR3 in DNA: TGTGCCAGCAGTTCGTGGTCGCTCGGGAACACTGAAGCTTTCTTT. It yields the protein CASSSWSLGNTEAFF.

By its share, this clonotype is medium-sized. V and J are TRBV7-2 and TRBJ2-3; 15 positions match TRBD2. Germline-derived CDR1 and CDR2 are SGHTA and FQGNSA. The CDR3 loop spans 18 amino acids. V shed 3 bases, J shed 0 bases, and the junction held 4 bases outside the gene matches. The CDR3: CASSLRTSGGASTDTQYF. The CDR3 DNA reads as TGTGCCAGCAGCTTGCGGACTAGCGGGGGGGCTAGCACAGATACGCAGTATTTT.

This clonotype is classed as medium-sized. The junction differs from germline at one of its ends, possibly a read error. CDR3 sequence reads: CASSHSRQVINQPQHF. The CDR3 nucleotides are TGTGCCAGCAGTCACTCTCGACAGGTGATAAATCAGCCCCAGCATTTT. V usage is TRBV6-2 or TRBV6-3 and J usage is TRBJ1-5, with D tentatively TRBD1 (6 bases). Germline V gives CDR1 MNHEY, CDR2 SVGEGT. CDR3 size: 16 residues.

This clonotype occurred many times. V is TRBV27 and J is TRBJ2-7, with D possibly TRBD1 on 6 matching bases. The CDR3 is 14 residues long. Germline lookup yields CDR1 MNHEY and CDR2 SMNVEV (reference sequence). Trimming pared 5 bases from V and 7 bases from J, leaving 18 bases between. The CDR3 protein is CASSKVRGEREQYF. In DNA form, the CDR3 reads TGTGCCAGCAGTAAGGTCAGGGGAGAACGGGAGCAGTACTTC.

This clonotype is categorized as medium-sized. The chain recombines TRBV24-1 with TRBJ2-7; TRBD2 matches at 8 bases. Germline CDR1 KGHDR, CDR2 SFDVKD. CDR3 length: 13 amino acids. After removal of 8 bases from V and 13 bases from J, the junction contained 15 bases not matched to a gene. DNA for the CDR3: TGTGCCACCACGGAAGTCGGTTCGCGGGGGGTTTACTTC. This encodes CATTEVGSRGVYF.

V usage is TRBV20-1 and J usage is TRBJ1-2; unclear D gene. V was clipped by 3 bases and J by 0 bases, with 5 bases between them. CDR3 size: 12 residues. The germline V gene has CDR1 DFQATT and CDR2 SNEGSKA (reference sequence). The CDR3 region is CSASRANYGYTF. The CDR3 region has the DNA TGCAGTGCTAGTAGAGCTAACTATGGCTACACCTTC.

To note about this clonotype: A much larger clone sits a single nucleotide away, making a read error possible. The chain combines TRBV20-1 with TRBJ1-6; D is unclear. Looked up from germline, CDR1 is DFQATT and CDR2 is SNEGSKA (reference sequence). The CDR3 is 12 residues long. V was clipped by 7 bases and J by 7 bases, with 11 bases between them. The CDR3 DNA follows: TGCAGTGTAGCGGGGTGGAATTCACCCCTCCACTTT. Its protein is CSVAGWNSPLHF.

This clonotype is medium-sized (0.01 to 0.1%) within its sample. This chain's CDR3 is CATSVPGAYNEQFF. In DNA form, the CDR3 reads TGTGCCACCAGTGTTCCAGGGGCCTACAATGAGCAGTTCTTC. The J gene is TRBJ2-1, the V gene TRBV24-1; possible D gene TRBD1, 6 bases. The CDR3 runs 14 residues. Germline values: CDR1 KGHDR, CDR2 SFDVKD. Trimming took off 5 bases at V and 2 bases at J, with 9 bases between the two ends.

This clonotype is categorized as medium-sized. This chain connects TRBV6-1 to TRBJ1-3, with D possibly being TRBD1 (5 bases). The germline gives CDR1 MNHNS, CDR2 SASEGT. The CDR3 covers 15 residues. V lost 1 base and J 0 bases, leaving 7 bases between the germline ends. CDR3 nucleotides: TGTGCCAGCAGTGAAGTAGGGGCCTCTGGAAACACCATATATTTT. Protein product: CASSEVGASGNTIYF.

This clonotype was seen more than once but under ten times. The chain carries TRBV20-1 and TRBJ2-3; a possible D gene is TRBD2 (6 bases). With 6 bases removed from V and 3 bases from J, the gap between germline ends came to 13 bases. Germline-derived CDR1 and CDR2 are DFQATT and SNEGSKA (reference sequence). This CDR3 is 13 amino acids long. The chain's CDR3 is CSAPTSLTDTQYF. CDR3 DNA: TGCAGTGCGCCGACTAGTTTAACAGATACGCAGTATTTT.

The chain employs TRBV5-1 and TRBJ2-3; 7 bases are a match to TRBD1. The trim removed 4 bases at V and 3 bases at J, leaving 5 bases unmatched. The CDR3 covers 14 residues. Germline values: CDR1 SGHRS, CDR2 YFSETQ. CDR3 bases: TGCGCCAGCAGCGATAACAGGGGTACAGATACGCAGTATTTT. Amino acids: CASSDNRGTDTQYF.